This passage covers 2 T cell receptor beta chains from one sample sequenced in a study of cytomegalovirus exposure and HLA in healthy donors. PCR was performed using 60 Vbeta and 13 Jbeta primers. Produced via immunoSEQ multiplex PCR; TCRdb's table is partial and in-frame only. The table has about 120,000 clones, around four fifths seen once. The sequenced sample consisted of PBMCs. The receptors stem from a man in his forties or fifties in good health and CMV-seronegative.

V and J are TRBV5-5 and TRBJ1-3; D gene unclear. Germline CDR1 and CDR2: SGHKS and YYEKEE (reference sequence). V was shortened by 0 bases and J by 2 bases, with 9 bases between the two germline ends. This CDR3 spans 15 amino acids. DNA for the CDR3: TGTGCCAGCAGCTTGGCCAGTTCCGCTGGAAACACCATATATTTT. Protein sequence: CASSLASSAGNTIYF.

The chain links TRBV19 to TRBJ1-2, with unresolved D. The CDR3 contains 13 residues. Trimming pared 5 bases from V and 8 bases from J, leaving 15 bases between. Germline V gene sequence: CDR1 LNHDA, CDR2 SQIVND (reference sequence). This CDR3 reads CASSRVVSEGYTF. The DNA of the CDR3 is TGTGCCAGTAGTCGGGTCGTCTCGGAAGGCTACACCTTC.